Below, one TCR beta chain is given with its context. Its specificity is not known. This PCR relied on a set of 60 Vbeta primers and 13 Jbeta primers. Produced via immunoSEQ multiplex PCR; TCRdb's table is partial and in-frame only. The table includes about 120,000 clones, about 80% detected once. The sample originates from a study of cytomegalovirus exposure and HLA in healthy donors. V was trimmed by 3 bases and J by 0 bases, leaving 14 bases between them. From germline, CDR1 is MGHRA and CDR2 YSYEKL. CDR3 length: 17 residues. Broader study findings: Association of a missense DCLRE1C variant with TCR beta V- and J-gene trimming was reported in a later analysis.

The sequenced sample consisted of PBMCs. The clonotype was recovered from a man aged 30-40 years in good health and CMV-seropositive. The chain has TRBV4-1 and TRBJ2-2, with a possible D match to TRBD1 (5 bases). CDR3 region: CASSHQGGTTNTGELFF. In DNA, the CDR3 is TGCGCCAGCAGCCATCAGGGCGGCACGACGAACACCGGGGAGCTGTTTTTT.